Listed below are T cell receptor beta chains from one sample, sequenced in a study of blood T cell repertoires in COVID-19. TCRdb's table, derived via immunoSEQ multiplex PCR, lists solely in-frame clones and lacks some. This sample yields more than 200,000 clones, of which around four fifths are seen a single time; 4.2% belongs to the top ten. The specimen sequenced was peripheral blood. The receptors were gathered from a man in his sixties with acute or convalescent COVID-19. The CDR3 runs from the conserved cysteine through the conserved F or W. Each record gives: clone size, V gene, CDR3 length, D gene, J gene, CDR3 DNA, CDR3 protein. The D gene is left open where the match is weak. Clone size appears in some rows only: once, few, many, or a class for an expanded clone.

-,TRBV20-1,14,TRBD2,TRBJ2-1,TGCAGTGCTAGTTATGGCGGGAGACTCGATGAGCAGTTCTTC,CSASYGGRLDEQFF
once,TRBV5-1,13,-,TRBJ2-7,TGCGCCAGCAGGACGGGCGGGACCTACGAGCAGTACTTC,CASRTGGTYEQYF
-,TRBV11-3,17,-,TRBJ2-1,TGTGCCAGCAGCTTAGACCGCGGGGGCGGAGCCAACAATGAGCAGTTCTTC,CASSLDRGGGANNEQFF
-,TRBV6-1,13,-,TRBJ1-5,TGTGCCAGCAGTGAACCACCGGGGCAGCCCCAGCATTTT,CASSEPPGQPQHF
-,TRBV11-2,17,-,TRBJ1-1,TGTGCCAGCAGCCGGAGGTTCGGGGGGCTTTCAGACACTGAAGCTTTCTTT,CASSRRFGGLSDTEAFF
-,TRBV4-3,16,TRBD2,TRBJ2-1,TGCGCCAGCAGCACGCTGGCCCTAGCGGGAACCAATGAGCAGTTCTTC,CASSTLALAGTNEQFF
-,TRBV5-1,16,TRBD2,TRBJ2-5,TGCGCCAGCAGCTCTCTCGGCCTAGCGGGAGAAGAGACCCAGTACTTC,CASSSLGLAGEETQYF
-,TRBV28,14,TRBD1,TRBJ1-2,TGTGCCAGCATATCGACAGGGGTGGCCTATGGCTACACCTTC,CASISTGVAYGYTF
-,TRBV5-6,16,TRBD1,TRBJ2-1,TGTGCCAGCAGCTTGGTGCGGACAGGGGGCGGTAATGAGCAGTTCTTC,CASSLVRTGGGNEQFF
-,TRBV18,16,TRBD2,TRBJ2-1,TGTGCCAGCTCACCACCGGCGGGAGGGCCCTACAATGAGCAGTTCTTC,CASSPPAGGPYNEQFF
few,TRBV6-5,16,TRBD1,TRBJ1-4,TGTGCCAGCAGTTACTCTCGGACAGGGGGCCCTGAAAAACTGTTTTTT,CASSYSRTGGPEKLFF
-,TRBV6-5,14,TRBD2,TRBJ2-7,TGTGCCAGCAGATCCGGACTAGCGACCTACGAGCAGTACTTC,CASRSGLATYEQYF
once,TRBV29-1,13,-,TRBJ2-7,TGCAGCGTTGAACGGCGGGGAGACTACGAGCAGTACTTC,CSVERRGDYEQYF
-,TRBV24-1,13,TRBD1,TRBJ1-4,TGTGTTCGAGGGAAAGGGGGCAACGAAAAACTGTTTTTT,CVRGKGGNEKLFF
-,TRBV2,15,TRBD1,TRBJ2-7,TGTGCCAGCAGTGGACAGGGGGTAAGCTCCTACGAGCAGTACTTC,CASSGQGVSSYEQYF
-,TRBV6-5,16,TRBD2,TRBJ2-2,TGTGCCAGCAGTTATAGGCTAGCGGGAGGCACCGGGGAGCTGTTTTTT,CASSYRLAGGTGELFF
-,TRBV11-2,18,-,TRBJ2-6,TGTGCCAGCAGCTTAGATGACCTGGGGCGGTCTGGGGCCAACGTCCTGACTTTC,CASSLDDLGRSGANVLTF
-,TRBV7-6,16,-,TRBJ2-2,TGTGCCAGCAGCTTAATGGGAGGGGGATACACCGGGGAGCTGTTTTTT,CASSLMGGGYTGELFF
-,TRBV25-1,15,TRBD1,TRBJ1-4,TGTGCCAGCAGCCCCAGGGGGTTAGCTAATGAAAAACTGTTTTTT,CASSPRGLANEKLFF
-,TRBV5-1,16,-,TRBJ2-2,TGCGCCAGCAGTGGGGAGGCAGCAAATAGACCCGGGGAGCTGTTTTTT,CASSGEAANRPGELFF
-,TRBV30,15,-,TRBJ2-7,TGTGCCTGGAGGGGAGACTTACGGTCCCACTACGAGCAGTACTTC,CAWRGDLRSHYEQYF
-,TRBV12-5,11,-,TRBJ2-7,TGTGCTAGTACACCAGACTACGAGCAGTACTTC,CASTPDYEQYF
-,TRBV12-3/TRBV12-4,11,-,TRBJ2-1,TGTGCCAGCAGTTCCCGGAATGAGCAGTTCTTC,CASSSRNEQFF
-,TRBV5-1,15,TRBD1,TRBJ2-3,TGCGCCAGCAGCACCCCCGGGACAGCCACAGATACGCAGTATTTT,CASSTPGTATDTQYF
few,TRBV19,15,TRBD1,TRBJ2-7,TGTGCCAGCAAGGACCGGGACAGGGGGTCCTACGAGCAGTACTTC,CASKDRDRGSYEQYF
-,TRBV21-1,17,-,TRBJ2-4,TGTGCCAGCAGCAAAGTCGGAGGGTTACTAGCCAAAAACATTCAGTACTTC,CASSKVGGLLAKNIQYF
-,TRBV7-2,16,-,TRBJ1-3,TGTGCCAGCAGCTTAGCGTCCAGGGAAGCTGGAAACACCATATATTTT,CASSLASREAGNTIYF
-,TRBV7-3,12,TRBD2,TRBJ2-1,TGTGCCAGCAGCTTAGGGCTAGCGGACTTGTTCTTC,CASSLGLADLFF
-,TRBV6-4,14,-,TRBJ1-1,TGTGCCACCCCAGGGGAGGGGCCGAACACTGAAGCTTTCTTT,CATPGEGPNTEAFF